Detailed here is one T cell receptor (beta chain). Its antigen is not known. The sample is drawn from a study of cytomegalovirus exposure and HLA in healthy donors. Points from the study as a whole: Among the sequence variants, a highly shared cluster was likely an artifact of sequencing.

Use of 60 Vbeta and 13 Jbeta primers characterized the PCR. The repertoire was sequenced with immunoSEQ multiplex PCR; TCRdb's copy has only in-frame clones and lacks some. The data show about 180,000 clones, roughly 79% seen once. Germline V gene data show CDR1 as KGHSH and CDR2 as LQKENI. V was trimmed by 3 bases and J by 1 base, leaving 18 bases between them. There are 17 residues in the CDR3. The TCR comes from a woman between 18 and 29 years old in good health and CMV-seropositive. The chain uses TRBV18 and TRBJ1-1; TRBD1 is a possible D gene (5 bases). Source material: PBMCs. The CDR3 DNA reads as TGTGCCAGCTCACCTATGTGGATGGGGGGGTCGAACACTGAAGCTTTCTTT. It specifies CASSPMWMGGSNTEAFF.